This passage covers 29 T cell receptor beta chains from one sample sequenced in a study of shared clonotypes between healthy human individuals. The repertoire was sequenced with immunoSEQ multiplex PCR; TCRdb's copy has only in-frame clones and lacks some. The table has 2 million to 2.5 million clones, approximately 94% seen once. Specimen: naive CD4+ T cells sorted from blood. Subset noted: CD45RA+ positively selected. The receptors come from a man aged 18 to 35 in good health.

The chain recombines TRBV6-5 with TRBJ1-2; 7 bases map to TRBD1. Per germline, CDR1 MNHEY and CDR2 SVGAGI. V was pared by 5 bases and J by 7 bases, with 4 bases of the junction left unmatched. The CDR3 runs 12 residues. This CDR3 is CASSTRTGGYTF. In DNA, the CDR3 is TGTGCCAGCAGTACCCGGACAGGTGGCTACACCTTC.

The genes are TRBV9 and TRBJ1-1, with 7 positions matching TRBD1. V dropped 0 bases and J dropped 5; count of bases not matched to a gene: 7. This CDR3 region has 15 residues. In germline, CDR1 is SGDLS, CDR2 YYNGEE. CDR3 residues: CASSVAIEGATEAFF. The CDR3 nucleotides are TGTGCCAGCAGCGTAGCGATTGAGGGGGCGACTGAAGCTTTCTTT.

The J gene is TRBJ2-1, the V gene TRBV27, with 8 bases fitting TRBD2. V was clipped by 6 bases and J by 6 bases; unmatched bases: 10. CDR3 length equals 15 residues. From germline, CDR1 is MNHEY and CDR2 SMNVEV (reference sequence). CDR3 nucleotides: TGTGCCAGCAGACGACAATGGACTAGCATCAATGAGCAGTTCTTC. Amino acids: CASRRQWTSINEQFF.

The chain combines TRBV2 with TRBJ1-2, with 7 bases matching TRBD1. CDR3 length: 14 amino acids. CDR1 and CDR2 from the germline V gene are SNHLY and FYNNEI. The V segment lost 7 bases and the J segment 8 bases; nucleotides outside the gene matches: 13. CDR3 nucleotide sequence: TGTGCCAGCATGGGAGGGGGCTTGATTGGCGGCTACACCTTC. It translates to CASMGGGLIGGYTF.

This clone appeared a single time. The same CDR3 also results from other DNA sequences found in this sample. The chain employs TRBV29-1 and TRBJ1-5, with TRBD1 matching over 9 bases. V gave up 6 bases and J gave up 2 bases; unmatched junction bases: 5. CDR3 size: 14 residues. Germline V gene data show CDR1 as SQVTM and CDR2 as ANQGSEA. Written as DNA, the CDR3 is TGCAGCGTGGGGGGACAGGGTGGCAATCAGCCCCAGCATTTT. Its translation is CSVGGQGGNQPQHF.

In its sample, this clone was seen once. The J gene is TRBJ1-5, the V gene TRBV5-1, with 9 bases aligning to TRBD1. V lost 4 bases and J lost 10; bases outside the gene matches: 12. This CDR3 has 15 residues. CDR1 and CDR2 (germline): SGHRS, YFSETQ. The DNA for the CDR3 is TGCGCCAGCAGCGCGTCTCCGGGACAGGGAGTTCCCCAGCATTTT. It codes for CASSASPGQGVPQHF.

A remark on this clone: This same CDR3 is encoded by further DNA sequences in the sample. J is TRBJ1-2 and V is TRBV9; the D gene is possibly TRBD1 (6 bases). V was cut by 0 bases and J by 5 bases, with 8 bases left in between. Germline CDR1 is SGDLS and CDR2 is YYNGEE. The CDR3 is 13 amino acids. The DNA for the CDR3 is TGTGCCAGCAGCGTAGAAACAGGGTATGGCTACACCTTC. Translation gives CASSVETGYGYTF.

In DNA, the CDR3 is TGTGCCAGCAGTTACCAAACAGGGGGCGGTAGTTCTGAGCAGTTCTTC. Protein product: CASSYQTGGGSSEQFF. The V gene is TRBV27, the J gene TRBJ2-1, with 9 nucleotides matching TRBD1. V shed 4 bases and J 9 bases; nucleotides not matched to a gene: 13. Germline CDR1 MNHEY, CDR2 SMNVEV (reference sequence). This CDR3 contains 16 residues.

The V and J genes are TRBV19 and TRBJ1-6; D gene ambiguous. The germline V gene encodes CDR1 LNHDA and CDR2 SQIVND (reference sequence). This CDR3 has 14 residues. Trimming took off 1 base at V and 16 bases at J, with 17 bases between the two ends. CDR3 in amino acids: CASSIVAAGSPLHF. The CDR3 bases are TGTGCCAGTAGTATAGTTGCGGCAGGCTCCCCGCTCCACTTT.

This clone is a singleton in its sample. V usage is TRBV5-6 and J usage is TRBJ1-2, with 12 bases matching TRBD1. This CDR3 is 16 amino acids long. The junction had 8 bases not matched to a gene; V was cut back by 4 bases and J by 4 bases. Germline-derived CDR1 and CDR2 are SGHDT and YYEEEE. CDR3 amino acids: CASSGGTGGASYGYTF. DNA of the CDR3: TGTGCCAGCAGCGGAGGGACAGGGGGCGCATCCTATGGCTACACCTTC.

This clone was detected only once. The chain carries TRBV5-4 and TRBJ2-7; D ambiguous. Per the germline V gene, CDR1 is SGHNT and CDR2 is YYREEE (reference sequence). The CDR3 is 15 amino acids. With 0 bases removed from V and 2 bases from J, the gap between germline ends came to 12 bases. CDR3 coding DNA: TGTGCCAGCAGCTTGGGATTTGGTATTACCTACGAGCAGTACTTC. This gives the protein CASSLGFGITYEQYF. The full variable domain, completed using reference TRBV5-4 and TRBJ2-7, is ETGVTQSPTHLIKTRGQQVTLRCSSQSGHNTVSWYQQALGQGPQFIFQYYREEENGRGNFPPRFSGLQFPNYSSELNVNALELDDSALYLCASSLGFGITYEQYFGPGTRLTVT.

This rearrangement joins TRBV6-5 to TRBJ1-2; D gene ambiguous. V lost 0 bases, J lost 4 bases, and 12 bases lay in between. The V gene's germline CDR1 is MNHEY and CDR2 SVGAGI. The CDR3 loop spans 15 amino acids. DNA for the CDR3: TGTGCCAGCAGTTACTCGGGGTCGGGCGGCTATGGCTACACCTTC. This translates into CASSYSGSGGYGYTF.

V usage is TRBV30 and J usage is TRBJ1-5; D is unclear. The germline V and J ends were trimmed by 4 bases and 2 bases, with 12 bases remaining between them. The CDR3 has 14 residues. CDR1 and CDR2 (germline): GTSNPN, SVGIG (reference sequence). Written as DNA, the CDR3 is TGTGCCTGGACTCCCCAACTGGGCAATCAGCCCCAGCATTTT. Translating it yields CAWTPQLGNQPQHF.

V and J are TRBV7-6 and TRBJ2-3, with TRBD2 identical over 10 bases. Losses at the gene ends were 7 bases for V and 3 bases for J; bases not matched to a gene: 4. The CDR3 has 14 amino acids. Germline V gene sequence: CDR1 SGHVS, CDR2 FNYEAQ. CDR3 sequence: CASTLAGETDTQYF. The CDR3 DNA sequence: TGTGCCAGCACCCTAGCGGGGGAGACAGATACGCAGTATTTT. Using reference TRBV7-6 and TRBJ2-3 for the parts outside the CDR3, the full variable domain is GAGVSQSPRYKVTKRGQDVALRCDPISGHVSLYWYRQALGQGPEFLTYFNYEAQQDKSGLPNDRFSAERPEGSISTLTIQRTEQRDSAMYRCASTLAGETDTQYFGPGTRLTVL.

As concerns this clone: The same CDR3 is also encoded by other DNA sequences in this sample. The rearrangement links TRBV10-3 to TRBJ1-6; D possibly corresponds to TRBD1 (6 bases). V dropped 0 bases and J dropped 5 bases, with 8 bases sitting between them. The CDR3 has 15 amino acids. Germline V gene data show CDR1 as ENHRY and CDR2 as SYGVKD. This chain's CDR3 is CAISESGQNNSPLHF. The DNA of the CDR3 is TGTGCCATCAGTGAGTCGGGACAAAATAATTCACCCCTCCACTTT.

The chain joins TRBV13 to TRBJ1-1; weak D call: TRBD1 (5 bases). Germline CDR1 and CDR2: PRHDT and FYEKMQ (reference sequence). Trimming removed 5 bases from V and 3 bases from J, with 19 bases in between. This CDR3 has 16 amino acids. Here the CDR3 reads CASSGGGVGTYTEAFF. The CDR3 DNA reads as TGTGCCAGCAGCGGCGGTGGGGTGGGGACCTACACTGAAGCTTTCTTT. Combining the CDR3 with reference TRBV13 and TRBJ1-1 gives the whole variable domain AAGVIQSPRHLIKEKRETATLKCYPIPRHDTVYWYQQGPGQDPQFLISFYEKMQSDKGSIPDRFSAQQFSDYHSELNMSSLELGDSALYFCASSGGGVGTYTEAFFGQGTRLTVV.

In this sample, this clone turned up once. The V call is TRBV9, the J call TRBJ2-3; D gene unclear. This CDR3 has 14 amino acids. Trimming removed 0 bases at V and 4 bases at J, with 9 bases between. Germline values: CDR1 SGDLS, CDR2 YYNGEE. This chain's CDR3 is CASSVAAWADTQYF. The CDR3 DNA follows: TGTGCCAGCAGCGTAGCCGCTTGGGCAGATACGCAGTATTTT.

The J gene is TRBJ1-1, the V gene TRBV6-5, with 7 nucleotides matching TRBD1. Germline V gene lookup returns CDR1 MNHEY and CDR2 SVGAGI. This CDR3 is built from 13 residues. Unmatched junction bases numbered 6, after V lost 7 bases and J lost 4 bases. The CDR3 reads CASTDRVSTEAFF. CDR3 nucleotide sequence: TGTGCCAGCACCGACAGGGTAAGCACTGAAGCTTTCTTT.

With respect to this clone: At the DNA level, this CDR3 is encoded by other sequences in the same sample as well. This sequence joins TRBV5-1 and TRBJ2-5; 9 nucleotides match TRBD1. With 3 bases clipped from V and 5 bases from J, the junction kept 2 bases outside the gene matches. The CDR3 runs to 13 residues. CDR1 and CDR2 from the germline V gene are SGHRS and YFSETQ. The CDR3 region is CASSSQGAETQYF. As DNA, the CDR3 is TGCGCCAGCAGCTCACAGGGGGCGGAGACCCAGTACTTC.

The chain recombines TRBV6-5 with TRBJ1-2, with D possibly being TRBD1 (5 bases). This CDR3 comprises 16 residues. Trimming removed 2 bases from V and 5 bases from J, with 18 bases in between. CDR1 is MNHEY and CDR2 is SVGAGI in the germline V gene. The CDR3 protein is CASSYATLGGWYGYTF. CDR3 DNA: TGTGCCAGCAGTTACGCGACCCTTGGGGGGTGGTATGGCTACACCTTC.

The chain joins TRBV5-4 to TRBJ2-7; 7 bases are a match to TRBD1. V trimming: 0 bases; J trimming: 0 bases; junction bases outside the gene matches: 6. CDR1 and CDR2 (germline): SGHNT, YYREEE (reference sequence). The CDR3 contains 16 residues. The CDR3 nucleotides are TGTGCCAGCAGCTTGGTGAATAGGGGGCCCTCCTACGAGCAGTACTTC. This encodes CASSLVNRGPSYEQYF.

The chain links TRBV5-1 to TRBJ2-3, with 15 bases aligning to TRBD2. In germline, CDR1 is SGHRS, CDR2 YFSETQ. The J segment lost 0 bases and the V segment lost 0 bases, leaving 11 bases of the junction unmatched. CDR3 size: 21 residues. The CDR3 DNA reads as TGCGCCAGCAGCTTGGCCAGGACTAGCGGGGGGGCGCCTACTAGCACAGATACGCAGTATTTT. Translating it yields CASSLARTSGGAPTSTDTQYF.

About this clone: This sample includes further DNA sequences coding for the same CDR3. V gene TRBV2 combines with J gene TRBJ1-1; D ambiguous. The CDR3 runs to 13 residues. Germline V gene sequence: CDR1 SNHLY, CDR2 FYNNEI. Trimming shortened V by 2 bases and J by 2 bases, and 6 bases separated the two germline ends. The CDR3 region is CASSEQPNTEAFF. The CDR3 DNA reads TGTGCCAGCAGTGAACAGCCCAACACTGAAGCTTTCTTT.

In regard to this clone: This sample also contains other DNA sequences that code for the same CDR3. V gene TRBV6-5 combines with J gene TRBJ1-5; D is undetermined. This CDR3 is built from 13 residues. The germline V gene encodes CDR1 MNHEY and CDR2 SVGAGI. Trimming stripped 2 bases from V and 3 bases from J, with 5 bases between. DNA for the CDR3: TGTGCCAGCAGTTACAGCCACAATCAGCCCCAGCATTTT. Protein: CASSYSHNQPQHF.

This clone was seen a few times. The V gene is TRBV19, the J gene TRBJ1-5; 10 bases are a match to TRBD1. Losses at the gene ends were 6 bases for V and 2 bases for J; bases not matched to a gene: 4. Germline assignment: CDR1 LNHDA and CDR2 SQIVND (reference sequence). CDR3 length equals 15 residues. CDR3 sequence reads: CASRGTGVGNQPQHF. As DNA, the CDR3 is TGTGCCAGTAGGGGGACAGGGGTCGGCAATCAGCCCCAGCATTTT.

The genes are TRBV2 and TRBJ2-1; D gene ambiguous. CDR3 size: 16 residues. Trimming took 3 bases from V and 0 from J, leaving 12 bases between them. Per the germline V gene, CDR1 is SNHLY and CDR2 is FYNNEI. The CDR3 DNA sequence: TGTGCCAGCAGTGATCCGGTCACGAGCTCCTACAATGAGCAGTTCTTC. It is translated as CASSDPVTSSYNEQFF.

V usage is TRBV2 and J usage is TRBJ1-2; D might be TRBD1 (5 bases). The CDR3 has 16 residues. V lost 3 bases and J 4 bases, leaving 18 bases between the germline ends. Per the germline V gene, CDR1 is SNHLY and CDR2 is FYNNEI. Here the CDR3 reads CASSDLGGASGYGYTF. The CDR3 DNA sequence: TGTGCCAGCAGTGATTTGGGCGGGGCCTCGGGCTATGGCTACACCTTC.

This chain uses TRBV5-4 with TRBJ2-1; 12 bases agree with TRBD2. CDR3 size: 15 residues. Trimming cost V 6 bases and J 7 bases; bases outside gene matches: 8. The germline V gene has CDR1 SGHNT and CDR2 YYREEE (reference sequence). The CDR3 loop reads CASILTSGSRNEQFF. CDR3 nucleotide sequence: TGTGCCAGCATCCTGACTAGCGGGAGTAGGAATGAGCAGTTCTTC.

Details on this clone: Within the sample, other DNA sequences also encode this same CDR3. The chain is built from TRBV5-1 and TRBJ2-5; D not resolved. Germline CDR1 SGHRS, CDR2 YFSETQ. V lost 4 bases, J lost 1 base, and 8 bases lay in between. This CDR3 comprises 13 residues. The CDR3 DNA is TGCGCCAGCAGCCCCCTGGGCCAAGAGACCCAGTACTTC. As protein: CASSPLGQETQYF.